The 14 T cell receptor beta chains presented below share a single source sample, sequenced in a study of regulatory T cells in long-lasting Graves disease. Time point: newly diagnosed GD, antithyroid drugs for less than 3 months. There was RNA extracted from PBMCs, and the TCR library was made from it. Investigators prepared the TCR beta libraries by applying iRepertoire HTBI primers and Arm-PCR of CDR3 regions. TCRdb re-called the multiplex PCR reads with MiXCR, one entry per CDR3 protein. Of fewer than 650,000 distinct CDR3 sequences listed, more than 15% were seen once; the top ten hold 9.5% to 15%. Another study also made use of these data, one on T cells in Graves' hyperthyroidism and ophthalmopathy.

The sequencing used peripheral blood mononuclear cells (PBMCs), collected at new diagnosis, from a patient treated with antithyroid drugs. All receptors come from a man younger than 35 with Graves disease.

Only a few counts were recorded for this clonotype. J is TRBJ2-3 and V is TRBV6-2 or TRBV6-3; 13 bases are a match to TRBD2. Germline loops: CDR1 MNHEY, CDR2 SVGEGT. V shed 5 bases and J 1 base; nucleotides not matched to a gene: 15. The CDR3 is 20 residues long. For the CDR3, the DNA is TGTGCCAGCAGTGAACCTCGGACTAGCGGGAGTTCCACCCGCACAGATACGCAGTATTTT. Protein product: CASSEPRTSGSSTRTDTQYF.

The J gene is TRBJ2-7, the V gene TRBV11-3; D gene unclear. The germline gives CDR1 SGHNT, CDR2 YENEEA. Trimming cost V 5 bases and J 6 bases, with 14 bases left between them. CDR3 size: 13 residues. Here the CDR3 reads CASSLGNLGEQYF. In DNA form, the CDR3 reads TGTGCCAGCAGCCTAGGTAATCTGGGCGAGCAGTACTTC.

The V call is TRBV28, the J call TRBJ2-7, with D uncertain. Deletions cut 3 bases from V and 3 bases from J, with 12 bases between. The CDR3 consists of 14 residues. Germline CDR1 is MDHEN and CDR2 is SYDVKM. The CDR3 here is CASSLVGVVYEQYF. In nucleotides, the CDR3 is TGTGCCAGCAGTTTGGTTGGGGTTGTCTACGAGCAGTACTTC.

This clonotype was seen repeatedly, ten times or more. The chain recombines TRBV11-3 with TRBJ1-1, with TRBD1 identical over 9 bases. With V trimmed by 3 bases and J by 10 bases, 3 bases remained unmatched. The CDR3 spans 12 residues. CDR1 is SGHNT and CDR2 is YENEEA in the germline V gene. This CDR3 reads CASSLGQGSAFF. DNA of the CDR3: TGTGCCAGCAGCTTGGGACAGGGATCAGCTTTCTTT.

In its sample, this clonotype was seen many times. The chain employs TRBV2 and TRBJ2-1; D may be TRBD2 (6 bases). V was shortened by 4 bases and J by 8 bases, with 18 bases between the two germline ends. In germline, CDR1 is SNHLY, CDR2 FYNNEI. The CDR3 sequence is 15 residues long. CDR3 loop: CASSGSGGGPHEQFF. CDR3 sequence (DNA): TGTGCCAGCAGTGGTAGCGGCGGAGGGCCGCATGAGCAGTTCTTC.

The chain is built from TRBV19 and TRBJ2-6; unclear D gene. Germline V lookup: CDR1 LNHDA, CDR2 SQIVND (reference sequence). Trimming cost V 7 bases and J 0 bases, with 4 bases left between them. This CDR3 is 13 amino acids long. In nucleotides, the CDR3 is TGTGCCAGTACGCTCTCTGGGGCCAACGTCCTGACTTTC. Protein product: CASTLSGANVLTF.

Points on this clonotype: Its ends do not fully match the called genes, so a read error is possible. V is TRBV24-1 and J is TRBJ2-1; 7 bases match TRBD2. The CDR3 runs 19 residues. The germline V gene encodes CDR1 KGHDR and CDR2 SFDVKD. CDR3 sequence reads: CATSDSSVREHRSCNEQFF. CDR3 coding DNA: TGTGCCACCAGTGATTCGTCGGTGCGGGAGCATAGGTCCTGCAATGAGCAGTTCTTC.

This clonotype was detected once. This chain's CDR3 is CASSQERASSYNEQFF. In nucleotides, the CDR3 is TGCGCCAGCAGCCAAGAGCGAGCGAGCTCCTACAATGAGCAGTTCTTC. V usage is TRBV4-1 and J usage is TRBJ2-1; D is ambiguous. The CDR3 has 16 amino acids. Germline V gives CDR1 MGHRA, CDR2 YSYEKL. V gave up 0 bases and J gave up 0 bases, with 9 bases separating them.

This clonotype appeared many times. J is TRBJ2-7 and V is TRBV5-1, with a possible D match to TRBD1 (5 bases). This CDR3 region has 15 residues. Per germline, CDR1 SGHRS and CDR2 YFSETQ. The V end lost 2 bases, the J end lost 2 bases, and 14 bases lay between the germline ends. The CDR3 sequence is CASSFFPGQTYEQYF. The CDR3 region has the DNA TGCGCCAGCAGCTTTTTTCCCGGACAAACCTACGAGCAGTACTTC.

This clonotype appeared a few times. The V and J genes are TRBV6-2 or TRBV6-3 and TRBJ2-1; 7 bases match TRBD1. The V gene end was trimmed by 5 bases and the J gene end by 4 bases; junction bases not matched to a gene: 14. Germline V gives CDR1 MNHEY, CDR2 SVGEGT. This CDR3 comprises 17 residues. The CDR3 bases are TGTGCCAGCAGTGTACTAAACAGGGGTCTACTTTACAATGAGCAGTTCTTC. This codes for CASSVLNRGLLYNEQFF.

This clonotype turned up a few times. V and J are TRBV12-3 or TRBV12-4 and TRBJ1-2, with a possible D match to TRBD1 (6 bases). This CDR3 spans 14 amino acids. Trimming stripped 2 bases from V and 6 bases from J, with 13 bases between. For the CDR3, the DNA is TGTGCCAGCAGTTTAACCGGACAGTCCGATGGCTACACCTTC. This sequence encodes CASSLTGQSDGYTF.

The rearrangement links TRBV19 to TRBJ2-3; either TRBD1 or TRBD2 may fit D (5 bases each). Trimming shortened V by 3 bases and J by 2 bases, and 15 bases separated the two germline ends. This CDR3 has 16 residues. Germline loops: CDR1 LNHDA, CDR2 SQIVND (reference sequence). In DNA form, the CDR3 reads TGTGCCAGTAGTATGACGGGGACCGCCCCCACAGATACGCAGTATTTT. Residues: CASSMTGTAPTDTQYF.

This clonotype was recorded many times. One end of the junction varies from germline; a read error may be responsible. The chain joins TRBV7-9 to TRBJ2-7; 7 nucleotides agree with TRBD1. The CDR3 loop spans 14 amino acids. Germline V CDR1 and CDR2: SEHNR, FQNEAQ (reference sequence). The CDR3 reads CASSPRDSSYERYF. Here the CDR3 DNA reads TGTGCCAGCAGCCCCCGGGACAGTTCCTACGAGCGGTACTTC.

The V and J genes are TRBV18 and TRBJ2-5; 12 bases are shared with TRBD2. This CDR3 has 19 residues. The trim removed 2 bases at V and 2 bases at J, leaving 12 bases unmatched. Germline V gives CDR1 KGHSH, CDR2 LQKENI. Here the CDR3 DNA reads TGTGCCAGCTCACCATGGCTAGCGGGAGGGCCCGAGCATCAAGAGACCCAGTACTTC. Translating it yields CASSPWLAGGPEHQETQYF.